This entry lists 26 T cell receptor beta chains sequenced from one sample in a study of OX40 agonist ivuxolimab in advanced cancers. This table comes from immunoSEQ multiplex PCR, and its TCRdb copy is limited to in-frame clones, with some not included. The sample carries 84,000 or so clones, over 75% recorded once. The sequencing here drew on CD4+ or CD8+ T cells sorted from blood, taken in a trial of the OX40 agonist ivuxolimab. These receptor sequences come from an adult with an advanced solid tumor such as melanoma, head and neck, liver or kidney cancer.

This clone showed up just once. The V and J genes are TRBV21-1 and TRBJ2-5; the table's D call, TRBD1, was not checked against the DNA. TRBV21-1 is deemed a pseudogene. This CDR3 is built from 20 residues. The chain's CDR3 is CASSKKPRRPGQGDSETQYF. The CDR3 coding sequence is TGTGCCAGCAGCAAAAAGCCGCGAAGGCCGGGACAGGGAGATAGTGAGACCCAGTACTTC.

The chain couples TRBV18 to TRBJ2-2, with D unclear. CDR1 KGHSH and CDR2 LQKENI come from the germline V gene. The germline V and J ends were trimmed by 6 bases and 4 bases, with 9 bases remaining between them. The CDR3 has 13 amino acids. CDR3: CASSPWGTGELFF. The DNA for the CDR3 is TGTGCCAGCTCCCCGTGGGGCACCGGGGAGCTGTTTTTT.

The rearrangement uses TRBV7-9 and TRBJ1-6; D is perhaps TRBD1 (6 bases). V lost 8 bases to trimming and J lost 10 bases, with 21 bases between them. This CDR3 comprises 15 residues. The V gene's germline CDR1 is SEHNR and CDR2 FQNEAQ (reference sequence). CDR3 protein: CASALFGQGRSPLHF. The CDR3 DNA follows: TGTGCCAGCGCCCTGTTTGGGCAGGGGCGCTCACCCCTCCACTTT.

The chain recombines TRBV6-1 with TRBJ1-6; a weak D match, TRBD1 (5 bases). Germline V gives CDR1 MNHNS, CDR2 SASEGT. The CDR3 totals 12 residues. V lost 11 bases and J lost 7, with 12 bases in between. The CDR3 nucleotides are TGTGCCGCCAGGGAGGGGAATTCACCCCTCCACTTT. Encoded protein: CAAREGNSPLHF.

V gene TRBV7-8 combines with J gene TRBJ2-3, with D perhaps matching TRBD2 (6 bases). The CDR3 has 14 amino acids. CDR1 is SGHVS and CDR2 is FQNEAQ in the germline V gene. V was cut by 3 bases and J by 9 bases, with 16 bases left in between. The CDR3 coding sequence is TGTGCCAGCAGCTTTGGTCGGGGGTCCCCGACGCAGTATTTT. Translation: CASSFGRGSPTQYF.

This chain's CDR3 is CASRYDVGGVDEQFF. DNA for the CDR3: TGTGCCAGCAGATACGACGTGGGCGGGGTCGATGAGCAGTTCTTC. The V and J genes are TRBV7-8 and TRBJ2-1, with D perhaps TRBD2 (6 bases). The CDR3 is made up of 15 amino acids. Trimming took 6 bases from V and 8 from J, leaving 20 bases between them. The germline CDR1 and CDR2 sequences are SGHVS and FQNEAQ.

This clone came up a few times. The chain has TRBV5-1 and TRBJ1-3; 8 positions match TRBD1. V shed 4 bases, J shed 0 bases, and the junction held 6 bases outside the gene matches. Germline assignment: CDR1 SGHRS and CDR2 YFSETQ. The CDR3 has 16 amino acids. DNA for the CDR3: TGCGCCAGCAGCACCGGACAGGGACTCTCTGGAAACACCATATATTTT. Amino acids: CASSTGQGLSGNTIYF.

The J gene is TRBJ1-1, the V gene TRBV19, with no clear D. CDR1 is LNHDA and CDR2 is SQIVND in the germline V gene (reference sequence). Trimming removed 5 bases from V and 0 bases from J, with 13 bases in between. There are 15 residues in the CDR3. Here the CDR3 reads CASSPPVWVNTEAFF. The DNA for the CDR3 is TGTGCCAGTAGTCCACCGGTATGGGTGAACACTGAAGCTTTCTTT.

The table lists this clone with a count of one. The rearrangement links TRBV6-5 to TRBJ1-3; D remains ambiguous. This CDR3 is 15 amino acids long. The germline gives CDR1 MNHEY, CDR2 SVGAGI. With 5 bases removed from V and 0 bases from J, the gap between germline ends came to 11 bases. This CDR3 is CASSRDGSSGNTIYF. The CDR3 DNA reads TGTGCCAGCAGTCGAGACGGAAGCTCTGGAAACACCATATATTTT.

The chain is built from TRBV7-2 and TRBJ2-5, with 8 bases that match TRBD2. J lost 0 bases, V lost 4 bases, and 10 bases had no gene match. Germline V gives CDR1 SGHTA, CDR2 FQGNSA. This CDR3 is built from 17 residues. The chain's CDR3 is CASSYRAGARYQETQYF. In nucleotides, the CDR3 is TGTGCCAGCAGCTACAGAGCGGGGGCCAGGTACCAAGAGACCCAGTACTTC.

This chain uses TRBV5-1 with TRBJ1-2; D remains unclear. V lost 4 bases and J lost 4, with 14 bases in between. The CDR3 spans 14 residues. Per the germline V gene, CDR1 is SGHRS and CDR2 is YFSETQ. CDR3 protein: CASSEENPSYGYTF. CDR3 sequence (DNA): TGCGCCAGCAGCGAAGAGAATCCAAGCTATGGCTACACCTTC.

The chain carries TRBV5-6 and TRBJ2-3; 8 bases fit TRBD2. Germline V gene sequence: CDR1 SGHDT, CDR2 YYEEEE. This CDR3 region has 16 residues. The V segment lost 0 bases and the J segment 7 bases; nucleotides outside the gene matches: 10. CDR3 DNA sequence: TGTGCCAGCAGCTTGGTACTAACGGGGGGGCCGAATACGCAGTATTTT. Its translation is CASSLVLTGGPNTQYF.

The V and J genes are TRBV18 and TRBJ1-3; possible D gene TRBD1, 5 bases. V lost 1 base, J lost 1 base, and 8 bases lay in between. This CDR3 is 15 amino acids long. Per the germline V gene, CDR1 is KGHSH and CDR2 is LQKENI. CDR3 DNA: TGTGCCAGCTCACCACGGGGCGCATCTGGAAACACCATATATTTT. Protein: CASSPRGASGNTIYF.

This clone was observed once. The V gene is TRBV28, the J gene TRBJ2-5, with TRBD1 matching 8 bases. The DNA end lines up better with TRBJ2-7; the J call may be wrong. This CDR3 spans 14 amino acids. In germline, CDR1 is MDHEN, CDR2 SYDVKM. The CDR3 spells CASSLPTGGYEQYF. DNA for the CDR3: TGTGCCAGCAGTTTACCTACAGGGGGCTACGAGCAGTACTTC.

The chain uses TRBV2 and TRBJ1-4, with D unresolved. CDR1 SNHLY and CDR2 FYNNEI come from the germline V gene. With 7 bases removed from V and 5 bases from J, the gap between germline ends came to 14 bases. The CDR3 contains 14 residues. This chain's CDR3 is CASTQKVLNEKLFF. The CDR3, as DNA: TGTGCCAGCACCCAAAAGGTCCTGAATGAAAAACTGTTTTTT. The variable domain in full, completed from reference TRBV2 and TRBJ1-4, reads EPEVTQTPSHQVTQMGQEVILRCVPISNHLYFYWYRQILGQKVEFLVSFYNNEISEKSEIFDDQFSVERPDGSNFTLKIRSTKLEDSAMYFCASTQKVLNEKLFFGSGTQLSVL.

The chain uses TRBV5-4 and TRBJ2-3; 8 bases are a match to TRBD2. V trimming: 0 bases; J trimming: 4 bases; junction bases outside the gene matches: 10. This CDR3 spans 17 amino acids. The germline V gene encodes CDR1 SGHNT and CDR2 YYREEE (reference sequence). CDR3 loop: CASSLEASGYRADTQYF. In DNA form, the CDR3 reads TGTGCCAGCAGCTTGGAGGCTAGCGGGTACCGGGCAGATACGCAGTATTTT.

The chain combines TRBV6-1 with TRBJ2-1, with D tentatively TRBD1 (6 bases). This CDR3 comprises 14 residues. Looked up from germline, CDR1 is MNHNS and CDR2 is SASEGT. Trimming cost V 8 bases and J 1 base, with 12 bases left between them. Here the CDR3 DNA reads TGTGCCAGCGGACTGGGGGCTTCCTACAATGAGCAGTTCTTC. It is translated as CASGLGASYNEQFF.

The chain links TRBV6-1 to TRBJ1-4, with D hard to call. There are 14 residues in the CDR3. The germline gives CDR1 MNHNS, CDR2 SASEGT. Between the trimmed V and J ends, which lost 6 bases and 5 bases, there was a span of 13 bases. The DNA for the CDR3 is TGTGCCAGCAGGAGGTTGAGTGGGAATGAAAAACTGTTTTTT. This encodes CASRRLSGNEKLFF.

This clone has more than one count but fewer than ten. The rearrangement joins TRBV10-3 to TRBJ1-2, with D perhaps matching TRBD1 (5 bases). V dropped 2 bases and J dropped 5 bases, with 9 bases sitting between them. CDR3 length: 13 residues. Germline CDR1 is ENHRY and CDR2 is SYGVKD. This CDR3 reads CAISEGHSYGYTF. CDR3 sequence (DNA): TGTGCCATCAGTGAGGGACACAGTTATGGCTACACCTTC.

J is TRBJ1-6 and V is TRBV10-2; TRBD1 matches 7 bases. Trimming took 3 bases from V and 9 from J; bases not matched to a gene: 5. Germline V gene data show CDR1 as WSHSY and CDR2 as SAAADI. The CDR3 runs 14 residues. CDR3 protein: CASSDRGRGSPLHF. In nucleotides, the CDR3 is TGCGCCAGCAGTGACAGGGGGAGGGGTTCACCCCTCCACTTT.

This clone was found once. V usage is TRBV30 and J usage is TRBJ1-2; no definite D call. The ends were cut back, 5 bases at V and 8 bases at J, with 9 bases in the middle. The CDR3 sequence is 10 residues long. Germline V gives CDR1 GTSNPN, CDR2 SVGIG (reference sequence). The CDR3 loop is CAWGEAGYTF. DNA of the CDR3: TGTGCCTGGGGAGAGGCCGGCTACACCTTC.

This chain joins TRBV10-3 and TRBJ2-5; possibly TRBD1 for D (5 bases). From germline, CDR1 is ENHRY and CDR2 SYGVKD. The V end was cut by 3 bases, the J end by 3 bases, with 14 bases between. The length of the CDR3 is 15 residues. CDR3 residues: CAISEGRGLEETQYF. CDR3 nucleotides: TGTGCCATCAGTGAAGGAAGGGGTTTGGAAGAGACCCAGTACTTC.

This clone was picked up a small number of times. The V call is TRBV2, the J call TRBJ2-7; TRBD2 matches at 9 bases. The V gene's germline CDR1 is SNHLY and CDR2 FYNNEI. This CDR3 spans 13 amino acids. The V segment lost 7 bases and the J segment 6 bases; nucleotides outside the gene matches: 7. For the CDR3, the DNA is TGTGCCAGCATCGTGACTAGCGGTTTCGAGCAGTACTTC. As protein: CASIVTSGFEQYF.

The chain employs TRBV19 and TRBJ2-1, with a possible D match to TRBD1 (6 bases). The CDR3 covers 15 residues. Germline CDR1 LNHDA, CDR2 SQIVND (reference sequence). The V and J ends lost 3 bases and 4 bases respectively, with 13 bases between them. CDR3 loop: CASSIGQGSYNEQFF. CDR3 in DNA: TGTGCCAGTAGTATTGGGCAGGGGTCGTACAATGAGCAGTTCTTC.

The V call is TRBV7-3, the J call TRBJ2-1; 9 bases are shared with TRBD1. Germline loops: CDR1 SGHTA, CDR2 FQGTGA. This CDR3 spans 16 amino acids. The ends lost 5 bases at V and 3 bases at J; junction bases unmatched: 8. CDR3 loop: CASSPPGQGNYNEQFF. In nucleotides, the CDR3 is TGTGCCAGCAGCCCACCGGGACAGGGAAACTACAATGAGCAGTTCTTC.

This rearrangement joins TRBV2 to TRBJ2-5; 9 bases map to TRBD1. V shed 4 bases and J 2 bases; nucleotides not matched to a gene: 5. This CDR3 has 15 amino acids. Germline values: CDR1 SNHLY, CDR2 FYNNEI. The CDR3 loop reads CASSVDRGVQETQYF. The CDR3 DNA reads as TGTGCCAGCAGTGTGGACAGGGGCGTACAAGAGACCCAGTACTTC.